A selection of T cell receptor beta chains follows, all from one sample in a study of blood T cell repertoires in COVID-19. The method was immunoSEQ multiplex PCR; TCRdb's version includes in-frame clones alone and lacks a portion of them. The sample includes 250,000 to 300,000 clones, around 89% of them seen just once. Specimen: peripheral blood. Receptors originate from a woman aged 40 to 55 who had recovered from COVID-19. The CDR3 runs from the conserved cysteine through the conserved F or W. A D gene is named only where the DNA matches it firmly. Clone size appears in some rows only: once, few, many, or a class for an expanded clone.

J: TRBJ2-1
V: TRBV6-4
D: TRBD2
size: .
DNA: TGTGCCAGCCTGGAGAAAGGCGGGGGGCGCGAGCAGTTCTTC
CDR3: CASLEKGGGREQFF

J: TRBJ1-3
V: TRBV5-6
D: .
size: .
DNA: TGTGCCAGCAGCTGGTGGGGAGGAGGAAACACCATATATTTT
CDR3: CASSWWGGGNTIYF

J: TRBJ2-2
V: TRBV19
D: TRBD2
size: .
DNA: TGTGCCACCAGTAATAGCGGGGGCGGGGAGCTGTTTTTT
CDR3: CATSNSGGGELFF

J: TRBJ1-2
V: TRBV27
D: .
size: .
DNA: TGTGCCAGCAGTTCCCCGGGACAAAGTTCCTATGGCTACACCTTC
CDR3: CASSSPGQSSYGYTF

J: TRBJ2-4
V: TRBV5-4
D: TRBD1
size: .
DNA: TGTGCCAGCAGCTTGGGGGGGACAGGGATTGCCAAAAACATTCAGTACTTC
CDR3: CASSLGGTGIAKNIQYF

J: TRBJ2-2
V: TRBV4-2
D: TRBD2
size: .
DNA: TGTGCCAGCAGCCCCCAGACTAGCGGGAGGGCCTTTGGTACCGGGGAGCTGTTTTTT
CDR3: CASSPQTSGRAFGTGELFF

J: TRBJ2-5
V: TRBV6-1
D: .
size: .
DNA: TGTGCCAGCAGTGAAGCCCCCCAGGGGAAGAAGACCCAGTACTTC
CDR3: CASSEAPQGKKTQYF

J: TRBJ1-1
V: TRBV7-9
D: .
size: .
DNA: TGTGCCAGCAGCTTAGGTCAGGGGACTAGCATTGAAGCTTTCTTT
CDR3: CASSLGQGTSIEAFF

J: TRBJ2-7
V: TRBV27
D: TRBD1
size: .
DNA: TGTGCCAGCAGTTTATTTCGGGGGACAGGGGGTGGCGAGCAGTACTTC
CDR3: CASSLFRGTGGGEQYF

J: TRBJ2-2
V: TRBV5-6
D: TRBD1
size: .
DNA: TGTGCCAGCACCCCGGACAGGGGGAACACCGGGGAGCTGTTTTTT
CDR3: CASTPDRGNTGELFF

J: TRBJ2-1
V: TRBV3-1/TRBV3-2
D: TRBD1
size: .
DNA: TGTGCCAGCAGCCTAGGGGGACAGGGGGCCTACAATGAGCAGTTCTTC
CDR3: CASSLGGQGAYNEQFF

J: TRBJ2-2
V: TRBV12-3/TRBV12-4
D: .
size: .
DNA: TGTGCCAGCATGGGCCCGGGGGAGCTGTTTTTT
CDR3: CASMGPGELFF

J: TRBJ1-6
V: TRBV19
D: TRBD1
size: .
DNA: TGTGCCACCCAGGGACAGGGGGTTTCACCCCTCCACTTT
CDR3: CATQGQGVSPLHF

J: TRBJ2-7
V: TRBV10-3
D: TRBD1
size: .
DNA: TGTGCCAGCCACAGACAGGGGGCCCCCTACGAGCAGTACTTC
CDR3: CASHRQGAPYEQYF

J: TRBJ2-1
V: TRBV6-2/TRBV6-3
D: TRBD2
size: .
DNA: TGTGCCAGCAGTTACTCGGGGCTAGCGGTGGGGTACAATGAGCAGTTCTTC
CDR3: CASSYSGLAVGYNEQFF

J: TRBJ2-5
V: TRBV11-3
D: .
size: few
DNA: TGTGCCAGCAGCTTAGCGCAGCAAGAGACCCAGTACTTC
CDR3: CASSLAQQETQYF

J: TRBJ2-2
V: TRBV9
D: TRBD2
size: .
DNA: TGTGCCAGCAGCGTAGAATACCGACTAGCGGGGGACACCGGGGAGCTGTTTTTT
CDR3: CASSVEYRLAGDTGELFF

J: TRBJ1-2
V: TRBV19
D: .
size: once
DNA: TGTGCCAGTAGTATCCGGGGCTATGGCTACACCTTC
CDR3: CASSIRGYGYTF

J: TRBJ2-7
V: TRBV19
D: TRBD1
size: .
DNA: TGTGCCAGTATCATTGGGGACAGGGGCGGCGAGCAGTACTTC
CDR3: CASIIGDRGGEQYF

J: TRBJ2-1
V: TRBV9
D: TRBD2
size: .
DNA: TGTGCCAGCAGCGTAGCTAGCGGGAGGGCCAATGAGCAGTTCTTC
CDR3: CASSVASGRANEQFF

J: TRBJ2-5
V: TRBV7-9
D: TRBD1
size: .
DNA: TGTGCCAGCAGCCGGTCGGACAGGTTCCAAGAGACCCAGTACTTC
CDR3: CASSRSDRFQETQYF

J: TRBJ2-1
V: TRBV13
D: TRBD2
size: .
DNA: TGTGCCAGCAGCTCAGGGACTAGCGGCTACAATGAGCAGTTCTTC
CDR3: CASSSGTSGYNEQFF

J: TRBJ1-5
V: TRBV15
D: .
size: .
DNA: TGTGCCACCAGCAGAGATCGGGTCGGACAGCCCCAGCATTTT
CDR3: CATSRDRVGQPQHF

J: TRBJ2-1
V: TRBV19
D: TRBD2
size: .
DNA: TGTGCCAGTAGTATAGGGCCGCGGGCGGGACTAGTTGGCAATGAGCAGTTCTTC
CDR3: CASSIGPRAGLVGNEQFF